The entry below gives a single T cell receptor (beta chain) sequence along with its context. Its cognate antigen is unknown. The data derive from a study of somatic mutations in cytotoxic T cells in rheumatoid arthritis. About the research overall: Flow sorting at nearly 100% purity was applied to some V beta antibody-stained T-cell populations, which included V beta1+ cells sequenced for TCRB. Findings of the study overall: Increasing age coincided with elevated CD8+ clonality among rheumatoid arthritis patients, though not among healthy controls. Patients with rheumatoid arthritis showed a slight underrepresentation of TRBV07, a finding that was never subjected to any adjustment for multiple comparisons. Per patient, the largest CD8+ clone was found to exceed 20% of CD8+ cells in about an eighth of the roughly 65 cases.

Germline V gives CDR1 MGHRA, CDR2 YSYEKL. The CDR3 is made up of 16 amino acids. After removal of 2 bases from V and 3 bases from J, the junction contained 5 bases not matched to a gene. Method: immunoSEQ multiplex PCR; TCRdb's copy keeps in-frame clones and lacks some. The repertoire has some 35,000 clones, approximately 84% of them found once; the top ten carry 3.2%. This chain joins TRBV4-1 and TRBJ2-1; TRBD2 aligns across 9 bases. The receptor comes from a man aged 35 to 55 in good health. Sequenced material: CD8+ T cells sorted from blood. The CDR3 sequence: CASSQTASGNYNEQFF. Written as DNA, the CDR3 is TGCGCCAGCAGCCAAACCGCTAGCGGGAACTACAATGAGCAGTTCTTC.